This entry concerns a single T cell receptor (beta chain). The sample belongs to a study of blood T cell repertoires in COVID-19. Study at large: T cells, B-cell-depleted T cells, or PBMCs supplied cDNA or gDNA.

Participant age was roughly 18 to 90 years, and participants resided in approximately 24 US areas. Original methodology: Amplification with reference gene primers provided the estimates of nucleated cell counts. Libraries were prepared by immunoSEQ multiplex PCR; TCRdb keeps only in-frame clonotypes and omits some of them. The DNA gave D and trimming, while V, J and clone size come from that table. The sample records under 250,000 clones, 70% to 85% being singletons. Per germline, CDR1 MNHEY and CDR2 SVGAGI. CDR3 length: 15 amino acids. Trimming removed 8 bases at V and 2 bases at J, with 19 bases between.

This TCR was sampled from a woman aged 55-75 years who had recovered from COVID-19. The chain links TRBV6-5 to TRBJ2-7; maybe TRBD2 (6 bases). The specimen was PBMCs or T cells enriched from blood (not recorded which). The CDR3 is CASHHLGGLTYEQYF. The CDR3 DNA reads TGTGCCAGCCACCACCTGGGAGGACTCACCTACGAGCAGTACTTC.